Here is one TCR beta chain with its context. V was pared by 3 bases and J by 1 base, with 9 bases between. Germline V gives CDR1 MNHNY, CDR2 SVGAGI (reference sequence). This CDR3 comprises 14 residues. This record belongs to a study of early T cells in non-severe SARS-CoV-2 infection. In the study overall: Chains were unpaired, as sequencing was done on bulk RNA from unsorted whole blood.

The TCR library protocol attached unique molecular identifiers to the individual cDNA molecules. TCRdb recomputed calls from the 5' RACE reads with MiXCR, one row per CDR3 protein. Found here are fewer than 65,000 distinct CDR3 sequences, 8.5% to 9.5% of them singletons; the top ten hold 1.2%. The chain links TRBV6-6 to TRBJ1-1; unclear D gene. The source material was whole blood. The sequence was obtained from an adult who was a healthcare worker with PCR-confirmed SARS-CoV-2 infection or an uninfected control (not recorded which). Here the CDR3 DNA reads TGTGCCAGCAGTTATGTGGCCGGGAACACTGAAGCTTTCTTT. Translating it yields CASSYVAGNTEAFF.